The 31 T cell receptor beta chains below all came from one sample that was sequenced in a study of vaccination effects on CD4 cells after COVID-19. Their specific antigens are unknown. In the ViraFEST assay, antigen-specific CD4+ clonotypes were identified by expansion after peptide-pool stimulation. It was after approximately 10 days of culture that CD4+ T cells were isolated. In the vaccine recipients, nucleocapsid antibodies were negative and there was no prior SARS-CoV-2 infection. Using immunoSEQ multiplex PCR, the repertoire was profiled, and TCRdb retains in-frame clones only, with some absent. This sample has about 63,000 clones, with 70% to 85% found just once. The sample consisted of CD4+ T cells from PBMCs cultured with HCoV-OC43 spike peptides, taken before COVID-19 vaccination. Subset defined: HCoV-OC43 spike overlapping peptide pool stimulation. Receptor source: a human donor who received a COVID-19 vaccine.

This clone was seen a handful of times. This chain's CDR3 is CASSTGQGRYEQYV. CDR3 bases: TGTGCCAGCTCAACAGGACAGGGGAGATACGAGCAGTACGTC. This chain joins TRBV18 and TRBJ2-7, with TRBD1 matching over 9 bases. The CDR3 is 14 amino acids. Per the germline V gene, CDR1 is KGHSH and CDR2 is LQKENI. V lost 5 bases and J lost 4; bases outside the gene matches: 6.

The rearrangement links TRBV5-5 to TRBJ2-3; 8 bases line up with TRBD1. V was pared by 2 bases and J by 4 bases, with 6 bases of the junction left unmatched. Germline lookup yields CDR1 SGHKS and CDR2 YYEKEE (reference sequence). The CDR3 contains 15 residues. CDR3 protein: CASSFSGGGADTQYF. The CDR3 DNA reads as TGTGCCAGCAGCTTTTCAGGGGGCGGGGCAGATACGCAGTATTTT.

This clone was seen a handful of times. V gene TRBV18 combines with J gene TRBJ2-2; no reliable D call. This CDR3 spans 13 amino acids. CDR1 is KGHSH, CDR2 LQKENI, per germline. The ends were cut back, 4 bases at V and 1 base at J, with 4 bases in the middle. The CDR3 region is CASSLRNTGELFF. DNA of the CDR3: TGTGCCAGCTCACTACGGAACACCGGGGAGCTGTTTTTT.

The CDR3: CASSLTNEQFF. DNA of the CDR3: TGTGCCAGCAGCCTCACCAATGAGCAGTTCTTC. The chain uses TRBV9 and TRBJ2-1; no reliable D call. Trimming removed 4 bases at V and 6 bases at J, with 5 bases between. The germline V gene has CDR1 SGDLS and CDR2 YYNGEE. This CDR3 is 11 amino acids long. The full variable domain, in which reference TRBV9 and TRBJ2-1 provide the parts outside the CDR3, is DSGVTQTPKHLITATGQRVTLRCSPRSGDLSVYWYQQSLDQGLQFLIQYYNGEERAKGNILERFSAQQFPDLHSELNLSSLELGDSALYFCASSLTNEQFFGPGTRLTVL.

The chain carries TRBV5-4 and TRBJ1-1; no definite D call. CDR3 size: 14 residues. Germline CDR1 and CDR2: SGHNT and YYREEE (reference sequence). V was shortened by 0 bases and J by 11 bases, with 17 bases between the two germline ends. In DNA form, the CDR3 reads TGTGCCAGCAGCTTGGACATGGTATCGTTGGAGGCTTTCTTT. Its translation: CASSLDMVSLEAFF.

V and J are TRBV7-3 and TRBJ2-3; tentative D call: TRBD1 (6 bases). V dropped 2 bases and J dropped 2 bases, with 8 bases sitting between them. The CDR3 is made up of 14 amino acids. Germline V lookup: CDR1 SGHTA, CDR2 FQGTGA. CDR3: CASSLGQFTDTQYF. The CDR3 DNA reads as TGTGCCAGCAGCTTAGGACAGTTCACAGATACGCAGTATTTT.

The CDR3 nucleotides read TGTGCCAGCAGACCTGGGACAGCCTATGGCTACACCTTC. It specifies CASRPGTAYGYTF. The rearrangement joins TRBV28 to TRBJ1-2; 7 bases match TRBD1. V dropped 6 bases and J dropped 4; count of bases not matched to a gene: 5. Germline-derived CDR1 and CDR2 are MDHEN and SYDVKM. The CDR3 extends over 13 amino acids.

This chain links TRBV5-6 with TRBJ2-1; TRBD1 matches at 8 bases. This CDR3 contains 16 residues. Per germline, CDR1 SGHDT and CDR2 YYEEEE. After removal of 4 bases from V and 2 bases from J, the junction contained 8 bases not matched to a gene. The CDR3 is CASSKDRVRTYNEQFF. In DNA, the CDR3 is TGTGCCAGCAGCAAGGACAGGGTGAGGACCTACAATGAGCAGTTCTTC.

The chain combines TRBV4-3 with TRBJ1-5; D call uncertain. Trimming shortened V by 4 bases and J by 3 bases, and 10 bases separated the two germline ends. The V gene's germline CDR1 is LGHNA and CDR2 YSLEER. The CDR3 covers 14 residues. The CDR3 sequence is CASSLFEPNQPQHF. DNA for the CDR3: TGCGCCAGCAGCCTTTTCGAGCCCAATCAGCCCCAGCATTTT.

The gene calls are TRBV29-1 and TRBJ1-1; D may be TRBD1 (6 bases). Looked up from germline, CDR1 is SQVTM and CDR2 is ANQGSEA. This CDR3 has 13 residues. V was pared by 7 bases and J by 5 bases, with 17 bases between. The CDR3 loop is CSARGGAYTEAFF. CDR3 nucleotide sequence: TGCAGCGCGAGGGGGGGAGCTTATACTGAAGCTTTCTTT.

This clone was observed a handful of times. This sequence joins TRBV30 and TRBJ1-1; D not resolved. The germline V gene encodes CDR1 GTSNPN and CDR2 SVGIG (reference sequence). The V end was cut by 0 bases, the J end by 0 bases, with 11 bases between. The length of the CDR3 is 15 residues. The CDR3 here is CAWSVLYSLNTEAFF. In nucleotides, the CDR3 is TGTGCCTGGAGTGTACTTTACAGCCTGAACACTGAAGCTTTCTTT.

The V call is TRBV3-1 (or the pseudogene TRBV3-2), the J call TRBJ2-6; D is tentatively TRBD1 or TRBD2 (5 bases each). The CDR3 loop spans 15 amino acids. Between the trimmed V and J ends, which lost 4 bases and 2 bases, there was a span of 9 bases. Germline V lookup: CDR1 LGHDT, CDR2 YNNKEL (reference sequence). CDR3 nucleotide sequence: TGTGCCAGCAGCCCCCGAGGGGCTGGGGCCAACGTCCTGACTTTC. This codes for CASSPRGAGANVLTF.

The chain uses TRBV5-1 and TRBJ2-5; 9 bases agree with TRBD1. This CDR3 has 15 residues. V lost 4 bases and J lost 5; bases outside the gene matches: 9. In germline, CDR1 is SGHRS, CDR2 YFSETQ. The CDR3: CASSQRTGARETQYF. In nucleotides, the CDR3 is TGCGCCAGCAGCCAACGGACAGGGGCGCGTGAGACCCAGTACTTC.

The chain uses TRBV18 and TRBJ2-3, with TRBD1 matching over 9 bases. The junction had 11 bases not matched to a gene; V was cut back by 0 bases and J by 4 bases. The CDR3 loop spans 18 amino acids. The V gene's germline CDR1 is KGHSH and CDR2 LQKENI. CDR3 sequence (DNA): TGTGCCAGCTCACCACCGGCTCCTCGGGACAGGGATTCAGATACGCAGTATTTT. Protein sequence: CASSPPAPRDRDSDTQYF.

The chain is built from TRBV9 and TRBJ1-6, with D perhaps matching TRBD1 (5 bases). Trimming took 0 bases from V and 0 from J, leaving 10 bases between them. The CDR3 length is 17 residues. The V gene's germline CDR1 is SGDLS and CDR2 YYNGEE. CDR3 in amino acids: CASSVAPDSSYNSPLHF. CDR3 in DNA: TGTGCCAGCAGCGTAGCCCCCGACAGCTCCTATAATTCACCCCTCCACTTT.

CDR3 DNA: TGTGCCAGCAGCCAAGATTGGGGACAGGGGGCAGATACGCAGTATTTT. Its translation: CASSQDWGQGADTQYF. This chain uses TRBV3-1 (or the pseudogene TRBV3-2) with TRBJ2-3; 11 bases align to TRBD1. This CDR3 is 16 amino acids long. Germline V gives CDR1 LGHDT, CDR2 YNNKEL (reference sequence). The ends lost 0 bases at V and 4 bases at J; junction bases unmatched: 3.

This chain joins TRBV5-1 and TRBJ2-3; 10 positions agree with TRBD1. The V segment lost 7 bases and the J segment 5 bases; nucleotides outside the gene matches: 10. CDR1 and CDR2 (germline): SGHRS, YFSETQ. The CDR3 has 15 amino acids. The CDR3 region has the DNA TGCGCCAGCTCTTTTGGGACAGGGGTAATAGATACGCAGTATTTT. It encodes CASSFGTGVIDTQYF.

There are a few counts of this clone. The genes are TRBV3-1 (or the pseudogene TRBV3-2) and TRBJ1-5, with D possibly matching TRBD1 (6 bases). Trimming took 4 bases from V and 6 from J, leaving 13 bases between them. Germline values: CDR1 LGHDT, CDR2 YNNKEL (reference sequence). The CDR3 is 14 residues long. The CDR3: CASSLGGAGQPQHF. The CDR3 nucleotides read TGTGCCAGCAGCCTCGGGGGCGCGGGTCAGCCCCAGCATTTT.

This clone was observed a few times. The gene calls are TRBV10-3 and TRBJ2-1; perhaps TRBD1 as D (5 bases). The V end was cut by 4 bases, the J end by 5 bases, with 12 bases between. Germline V gene lookup returns CDR1 ENHRY and CDR2 SYGVKD. The CDR3 runs 14 residues. The CDR3 coding sequence is TGTGCCATCAGTGGGACATCTGATCACAATGAGCAGTTCTTC. The encoded protein is CAISGTSDHNEQFF.

The chain couples TRBV24-1 to TRBJ2-5, with 8 bases aligning to TRBD1. Germline loops: CDR1 KGHDR, CDR2 SFDVKD. Germline trimming cut 3 bases from V and 4 bases from J; bases unmatched to any gene: 15. The CDR3 sequence is 18 residues long. The CDR3 nucleotides read TGTGCCACCAGTGATGAAACCCAGACAGGGGTCGATGTAGAGACCCAGTACTTC. Translation: CATSDETQTGVDVETQYF.

The V and J genes are TRBV30 and TRBJ1-6; D remains ambiguous. V dropped 0 bases and J dropped 7 bases, with 10 bases sitting between them. CDR1 GTSNPN and CDR2 SVGIG come from the germline V gene (reference sequence). The CDR3 is 14 amino acids. The CDR3 sequence is CAWSVAMGNSPLHF. DNA for the CDR3: TGTGCCTGGAGTGTTGCGATGGGGAATTCACCCCTCCACTTT.

The rearrangement joins TRBV19 to TRBJ2-2; D not resolved. Trimming stripped 1 base from V and 4 bases from J, with 10 bases between. The CDR3 is made up of 15 amino acids. Germline CDR1 is LNHDA and CDR2 is SQIVND (reference sequence). CDR3 DNA: TGTGCCAGTAGTATAGCTCCTGTGGTCACCGGGGAGCTGTTTTTT. Translating it yields CASSIAPVVTGELFF.

This clone was recorded a few times. The CDR3 region is CASSLSGTGGNTIYF. The CDR3 nucleotides are TGTGCCAGCAGCTTGTCAGGGACCGGTGGAAACACCATATATTTT. The chain employs TRBV5-4 and TRBJ1-3; a weak D match, TRBD1 (5 bases). CDR1 is SGHNT, CDR2 YYREEE, per germline (reference sequence). The CDR3 has 15 residues. V lost 1 base to trimming and J lost 3 bases, with 11 bases between them.

This clone was seen once. The gene calls are TRBV28 and TRBJ1-5; TRBD1 is a possible D gene (6 bases). The CDR3 contains 14 residues. The V gene's germline CDR1 is MDHEN and CDR2 SYDVKM. Trimming shortened V by 7 bases and J by 4 bases, and 14 bases separated the two germline ends. This CDR3 is CASTADSVNQPQHF. The CDR3 DNA reads TGTGCCAGCACCGCGGACAGCGTTAATCAGCCCCAGCATTTT.

CDR3 amino acids: CASSFGPRSAEAFF. DNA of the CDR3: TGTGCCAGCAGTTTCGGGCCACGCAGCGCTGAAGCTTTCTTT. This chain links TRBV6-5 with TRBJ1-1; the D is unclear. CDR1 and CDR2 (germline): MNHEY, SVGAGI. The CDR3 consists of 14 residues. The V end was cut by 4 bases, the J end by 6 bases, with 15 bases between.

This rearrangement joins TRBV19 to TRBJ1-2; TRBD1 is a possible D gene (5 bases). CDR3 length equals 13 residues. V lost 3 bases and J lost 4, with 9 bases in between. The V gene's germline CDR1 is LNHDA and CDR2 SQIVND (reference sequence). CDR3: CASSIRVGYGYTF. CDR3 in DNA: TGTGCCAGTAGTATCAGGGTTGGCTATGGCTACACCTTC.

This clone appeared a few times. The CDR3 nucleotides read TGTGCCAGCAGCTCGTCCCCCTCCTACGAGCAGTACGTC. This gives the protein CASSSSPSYEQYV. This chain joins TRBV7-2 and TRBJ2-7; D call uncertain. Per the germline V gene, CDR1 is SGHTA and CDR2 is FQGNSA. V was clipped by 4 bases and J by 0 bases, with 7 bases between them. This CDR3 has 13 residues.

This clone was seen just once. This sequence joins TRBV24-1 and TRBJ1-4; D gene ambiguous. The germline gives CDR1 KGHDR, CDR2 SFDVKD. Trimming took 3 bases from V and 7 from J, leaving 14 bases between them. The CDR3 runs 15 residues. This CDR3 is CATSDPQGPGEKLFF. For the CDR3, the DNA is TGTGCCACCAGTGATCCCCAAGGCCCGGGTGAAAAACTGTTTTTT.

V usage is TRBV7-3 and J usage is TRBJ2-1; TRBD2 matches at 9 bases. The CDR3 sequence is 15 residues long. The trim removed 2 bases at V and 6 bases at J, leaving 5 bases unmatched. Germline CDR1 is SGHTA and CDR2 is FQGTGA. CDR3 amino acids: CASSLAGGAPNEQFF. The CDR3 bases are TGTGCCAGCAGCTTAGCGGGGGGGGCCCCCAATGAGCAGTTCTTC.

The V call is TRBV15, the J call TRBJ2-7; D remains unclear. This CDR3 spans 14 amino acids. Germline V gene data show CDR1 as LNHNV and CDR2 as YYDKDF (reference sequence). V lost 1 base to trimming and J lost 2 bases, with 9 bases between them. The CDR3 DNA reads as TGTGCCACCAGCAGAGTGATCGGAACCTACGAGCAGTACGTC. Protein sequence: CATSRVIGTYEQYV.

V usage is TRBV28 and J usage is TRBJ2-1, with a tentative D call TRBD2 (6 bases). The CDR3 has 13 residues. The ends were cut back, 1 base at V and 7 bases at J, with 8 bases in the middle. Germline CDR1 and CDR2: MDHEN and SYDVKM. CDR3 amino acids: CASSLSAGNEQFF. CDR3 in DNA: TGTGCCAGCAGTTTATCTGCGGGGAATGAGCAGTTCTTC.